The 17 T cell receptor beta chains below come from one sample, sequenced in a study of human T cells and chemical hapten exposure. Each CDR3 protein gets one entry after TCRdb re-called the RACE reads with MiXCR. The sample holds about 46,000 distinct CDR3 sequences, about 9.2% seen once. Time point denoted: pre-sensitization, week 0. Noted treatment: therapeutic diphenylcyclopropenone sensitization with weekly scalp DPC. The source was whole blood, collected in connection with sensitization to the hapten diphenylcyclopropenone (DPC). Receptors originate from a woman between 40 and 50 years old with alopecia areata. Some clones in this sample may be carry-over from other donors' samples.

The CDR3 DNA follows: TGTGCCAGTAGTATAGAGGGCAGGGGCGAGACCCAGTACTTC. This sequence encodes CASSIEGRGETQYF. V is TRBV19 and J is TRBJ2-5; TRBD1 is a possible D gene (6 bases). The CDR3 covers 14 residues. Germline V lookup: CDR1 LNHDA, CDR2 SQIVND (reference sequence). V lost 0 bases to trimming and J lost 5 bases, with 10 bases between them.

The sample holds many counts of this clonotype. V is TRBV29-1 and J is TRBJ1-2; D is undetermined. Germline-derived CDR1 and CDR2 are SQVTM and ANQGSEA. This CDR3 comprises 14 residues. V was trimmed by 4 bases and J by 8 bases, leaving 20 bases between them. The DNA for the CDR3 is TGCAGCGTTGCGTCCAGACTCCTACCGGGGGGCTACACCTTC. It translates to CSVASRLLPGGYTF. Using reference TRBV29-1 and TRBJ1-2 for the parts outside the CDR3, the full variable domain is SAVISQKPSRDICQRGTSLTIQCQVDSQVTMMFWYRQQPGQSLTLIATANQGSEATYESGFVIDKFPISRPNLTFSTLTVSNMSPEDSSIYLCSVASRLLPGGYTFGSGTRLTVV.

This rearrangement joins TRBV9 to TRBJ1-2; 8 nucleotides agree with TRBD1. The germline gives CDR1 SGDLS, CDR2 YYNGEE. The CDR3 runs to 15 residues. J was trimmed by 7 bases and V by 2 bases; bases with no gene match: 10. Here the CDR3 DNA reads TGTGCCAGCAGCGTTCACGGACAGGGAGGGACTGGCTACACCTTC. Protein product: CASSVHGQGGTGYTF.

There are a few counts of this clonotype. CDR3 sequence: CASSQELWEVNTEAFF. The CDR3 DNA reads as TGTGCCAGCAGCCAAGAACTTTGGGAGGTGAACACTGAAGCTTTCTTT. This chain joins TRBV14 and TRBJ1-1, with D unresolved. V was pared by 0 bases and J by 0 bases, with 11 bases between. This CDR3 spans 16 amino acids. Germline assignment: CDR1 SGHDN and CDR2 FVKESK.

This chain uses TRBV5-1 with TRBJ1-2; TRBD1 agrees at 9 bases. CDR3 length: 14 residues. Germline V gene lookup returns CDR1 SGHRS and CDR2 YFSETQ. The J segment lost 7 bases and the V segment lost 6 bases, leaving 10 bases of the junction unmatched. The CDR3 spells CASKRTGDRGGYTF. The DNA for the CDR3 is TGCGCCAGCAAGAGGACAGGGGACCGGGGTGGCTACACCTTC.

At least ten counts were recorded for this clonotype. The J gene is TRBJ1-2, the V gene TRBV29-1; unclear D gene. Trimming cost V 3 bases and J 6 bases, with 2 bases left between them. The germline V gene has CDR1 SQVTM and CDR2 ANQGSEA. The CDR3 extends over 9 amino acids. CDR3 protein: CSVDNGYTF. The CDR3 region has the DNA TGCAGCGTTGACAATGGCTACACCTTC. Combining the CDR3 with reference TRBV29-1 and TRBJ1-2 gives the whole variable domain SAVISQKPSRDICQRGTSLTIQCQVDSQVTMMFWYRQQPGQSLTLIATANQGSEATYESGFVIDKFPISRPNLTFSTLTVSNMSPEDSSIYLCSVDNGYTFGSGTRLTVV.

This chain joins TRBV6-2 or TRBV6-3 and TRBJ2-3; TRBD2 matches 9 bases. Per germline, CDR1 MNHEY and CDR2 SVGEGT. The CDR3 loop spans 16 amino acids. Losses at the gene ends were 4 bases for V and 3 bases for J; bases not matched to a gene: 8. The CDR3 DNA is TGTGCCAGCAGTTCAACAGCGGGGGGAACGACAGATACGCAGTATTTT. Its protein is CASSSTAGGTTDTQYF.

This sequence joins TRBV5-1 and TRBJ1-2; 10 bases are a match to TRBD1. The CDR3 loop spans 17 amino acids. Looked up from germline, CDR1 is SGHRS and CDR2 is YFSETQ. V trimming: 5 bases; J trimming: 8 bases; junction bases outside the gene matches: 18. The CDR3 nucleotides are TGCGCCAGCAGTTCGCCGGGGACAGGGGTTATGGTAGACGGCTACACCTTC. It is translated as CASSSPGTGVMVDGYTF.

The V gene is TRBV29-1, the J gene TRBJ2-7; D is uncertain. This CDR3 region has 12 residues. CDR1 and CDR2 (germline): SQVTM, ANQGSEA. Trimming removed 5 bases at V and 2 bases at J, with 10 bases between. The CDR3 sequence: CSVRYRPYEQYF. The CDR3 DNA reads as TGCAGCGTTCGTTACAGACCCTACGAGCAGTACTTC.

This clonotype was recorded at least ten times. The rearrangement joins TRBV7-2 to TRBJ1-3; TRBD1 is a possible D gene (5 bases). The CDR3 runs 16 residues. Per germline, CDR1 SGHTA and CDR2 FQGNSA. Trimming removed 5 bases from V and 0 bases from J, with 14 bases in between. CDR3 bases: TGTGCCAGCAGCATCGCAGCAGGGATCTCTGGAAACACCATATATTTT. It codes for CASSIAAGISGNTIYF.

This chain joins TRBV11-3 and TRBJ2-3; D perhaps matches TRBD1 (5 bases). The ends were cut back, 4 bases at V and 2 bases at J, with 10 bases in the middle. The germline gives CDR1 SGHNT, CDR2 YENEEA. This CDR3 contains 14 residues. CDR3 loop: CASSYQGFTDTQYF. As DNA, the CDR3 is TGTGCCAGCAGCTATCAGGGATTCACAGATACGCAGTATTTT.

V usage is TRBV30 and J usage is TRBJ1-6; 9 nucleotides match TRBD1. The CDR3 extends over 14 amino acids. The junction had 8 bases not matched to a gene; V was cut back by 8 bases and J by 6 bases. The germline V gene encodes CDR1 GTSNPN and CDR2 SVGIG (reference sequence). CDR3 sequence (DNA): TGTGCCGTCGGACAGGGGCACGTTAATTCACCCCTCCACTTT. It encodes CAVGQGHVNSPLHF.

This clonotype was seen repeatedly, ten times or more. This rearrangement joins TRBV20-1 to TRBJ1-1, with D perhaps matching TRBD1 (5 bases). This CDR3 has 14 amino acids. Between the trimmed V and J ends, which lost 5 bases and 1 base, there was a span of 14 bases. Germline V gene sequence: CDR1 DFQATT, CDR2 SNEGSKA (reference sequence). The CDR3 is CSAPNLDRNTEAFF. CDR3 in DNA: TGCAGTGCTCCTAACCTTGACAGGAACACTGAAGCTTTCTTT.

This clonotype was seen at least ten times. The gene calls are TRBV6-2 or TRBV6-3 and TRBJ2-7; 7 bases line up with TRBD2. The germline V gene has CDR1 MNHEY and CDR2 SVGEGT. The CDR3 contains 15 residues. Losses at the gene ends were 0 bases for V and 3 bases for J; bases not matched to a gene: 5. Here the CDR3 reads CASSYSGLADYEQYF. The CDR3 bases are TGTGCCAGCAGTTACTCGGGTCTAGCGGACTACGAGCAGTACTTC.

This clonotype was seen at least ten times. The chain carries TRBV29-1 and TRBJ1-2; a possible D gene is TRBD1 (6 bases). Germline V gene sequence: CDR1 SQVTM, CDR2 ANQGSEA. Trimming left V 7 bases short and J 3 bases short, with 12 bases between. This CDR3 spans 12 amino acids. CDR3 loop: CSAEGDDYGYTF. CDR3 DNA sequence: TGCAGCGCCGAGGGGGACGACTATGGCTACACCTTC.

The genes are TRBV7-2 and TRBJ2-6, with D uncertain. The CDR3 spans 15 residues. Germline CDR1 is SGHTA and CDR2 is FQGNSA. The V end was cut by 1 base, the J end by 0 bases, with 4 bases between. The CDR3 here is CASSLGYSGANVLTF. CDR3 in DNA: TGTGCCAGCAGCTTAGGGTACTCTGGGGCCAACGTCCTGACTTTC. The whole variable domain, filled in from reference TRBV7-2 and TRBJ2-6, reads GAGVSQSPSNKVTEKGKDVELRCDPISGHTALYWYRQSLGQGLEFLIYFQGNSAPDKSGLPSDRFSAERTGGSVSTLTIQRTQQEDSAVYLCASSLGYSGANVLTFGAGSRLTVL.

The sample holds many counts of this clonotype. This chain joins TRBV7-6 and TRBJ2-7; 9 bases line up with TRBD1. The V segment lost 5 bases and the J segment 3 bases; nucleotides outside the gene matches: 5. Looked up from germline, CDR1 is SGHVS and CDR2 is FNYEAQ. The CDR3 length is 14 residues. CDR3 residues: CASSPATGGYEQYF. The CDR3 region has the DNA TGTGCCAGCAGCCCAGCGACAGGGGGCTACGAGCAGTACTTC.